Given below is one T cell receptor beta chain in context. What it binds is unknown. The sample originates from a study of T cell repertoires in cytomegalovirus infection. About the research overall: Epitope selection comprised recently identified HLA-C-restricted CMV epitopes and well-studied HLA-B-restricted CMV epitopes. Both CMV infection and a matching HLA type were indicated by public TCR beta signatures.

General study points: Dominant in the ex vivo response were TCR beta clonotypes restricted by HLA-C and specific for CMV. Carriage of CMV together with the relevant HLA was identifiable through cumulative public TCR beta family frequency.

V was pared by 5 bases and J by 5 bases, with 5 bases of the junction left unmatched. This CDR3 is 15 amino acids long. CDR1 is SGHTA, CDR2 FQGTGA, per germline. TCRdb re-called the reads with MiXCR, one entry per CDR3 protein. The table lists roughly 920,000 distinct CDR3 sequences, roughly 31% of them singletons. The sequencing here drew on cultured CD8+ T cells from PBMCs, taken from culture after CMV antigen stimulation. The chain uses TRBV7-3 and TRBJ2-5; TRBD2 matches at 13 bases. The sequence derives from a human donor in good health (CMV status not recorded). Some clones in this sample may be carry-over from other donors' samples. CDR3 bases: TGTGCCAGCAGCGCCGGGACTAGCGGGGTGGAGACCCAGTACTTC. It specifies CASSAGTSGVETQYF.